Presented here are 22 T cell receptor beta chains from one specimen sequenced in a study of T cell clonality in common variable immunodeficiency. Using immunoSEQ multiplex PCR, the repertoire was profiled, and TCRdb retains in-frame clones only, with some absent. Captured here are over 45,000 clones, none seen once; the top ten comprise about 1.8%. Sequenced sample: peripheral blood mononuclear cells. All receptors derive from a person aged 18 to 75 in good health.

This clone was seen ten or more times. The read ends 3 residues early relative to the CDR3; the germline J gene fills the gap. The rearrangement joins TRBV30 to TRBJ1-4, with D tentatively TRBD1 (5 bases). The germline V gene encodes CDR1 GTSNPN and CDR2 SVGIG (reference sequence). CDR3 size: 12 residues. Incomplete CDR3 DNA: TGTGCCTGGAGGCAGGGAAACTCACCA. Translated, it gives CAWRQGNSP. The whole CDR3 sequence is CAWRQGNSPLFF.

This clone was detected ten times or more. The read falls 3 residues short of the CDR3 end, and the missing part is taken from the germline J gene. The chain employs TRBV20-1 and TRBJ2-3; TRBD2 is a possible D gene (6 bases). Germline CDR1 is DFQATT and CDR2 is SNEGSKA (reference sequence). The CDR3 has 12 amino acids. Partial CDR3 DNA: TGCAGTGCTTGGACTAACCAAGAGACG. Residues: CSAWTNQET. The full CDR3 is CSAWTNQETQYF.

On this clone itself: The junction shows a germline mismatch at one end, possibly a read error. The CDR3 protein is CASSLASYVYTF. Partial CDR3 DNA: TGTGCCAGCAGCTTAGCAAGCTATGTC. The chain links TRBV11-2 to TRBJ1-2; no firm D call. The read ends 3 residues early relative to the CDR3; the germline J gene fills the gap. Germline V gene sequence: CDR1 SGHAT, CDR2 FQNNGV. CDR3 length: 12 residues. Full variable domain (rest looked up from reference TRBV11-2 and TRBJ1-2): EAGVAQSPRYKIIEKRQSVAFWCNPISGHATLYWYQQILGQGPKLLIQFQNNGVVDDSQLPKDRFSAERLKGVDSTLKIQPAKLEDSAVYLCASSLASYVYTFGSGTRLTVV.

This clone came up a few times. Coverage ceases 3 residues before the CDR3 finishes, and the germline J gene fills in the end. The chain couples TRBV6-2 or TRBV6-3 to TRBJ2-3; a weak D match, TRBD1 (6 bases). Germline V CDR1 and CDR2: MNHEY, SVGEGT. This CDR3 is 16 amino acids long. The covered CDR3 bases are TGTGCCAGTAAGTTAGCACAGGGCCACGTCCAAGAGACG. Its translation is CASKLAQGHVQET. The full CDR3 reads CASKLAQGHVQETQYF.

This clone came up many times. CDR3 in amino acids: CASSLRTGGTEAFF. The DNA read from the CDR3 is TGTGCCAGCAGCTTAAGGACAGGGGGCACTGAA. V gene TRBV11-2 combines with J gene TRBJ1-1; TRBD1 aligns across 10 bases. The observed sequence ends 3 residues before the CDR3 terminus, with the missing tail filled in from the germline J gene. The length of the CDR3 is 14 residues. Germline V gene data show CDR1 as SGHAT and CDR2 as FQNNGV. Trimming cost V 2 bases and J 4 bases; bases outside gene matches: 1. Looking up the rest from reference TRBV11-2 and TRBJ1-1 gives the full variable domain: EAGVAQSPRYKIIEKRQSVAFWCNPISGHATLYWYQQILGQGPKLLIQFQNNGVVDDSQLPKDRFSAERLKGVDSTLKIQPAKLEDSAVYLCASSLRTGGTEAFFGQGTRLTVV.

This clone was counted ten times or more. The DNA ends 3 residues before the CDR3 does, and the rest of the CDR3 is filled in from the germline J gene. V gene TRBV20-1 combines with J gene TRBJ2-2, with D possibly matching TRBD2 (5 bases). CDR1 DFQATT and CDR2 SNEGSKA come from the germline V gene (reference sequence). This CDR3 has 11 residues. CDR3 loop: CSANRGEKLFF. CDR3 bases read: TGCAGTGCTAATCGGGGTGAAAAG.

This clone was detected ten times or more. Coverage ceases 3 residues before the CDR3 finishes, and the germline J gene fills in the end. V usage is TRBV5-1 and J usage is TRBJ2-4; 12 positions match TRBD1. Germline CDR1 reads SGHRS; CDR2 reads YFSETQ. This CDR3 is built from 17 residues. The J segment lost 9 bases and the V segment lost 3 bases, leaving 13 bases of the junction unmatched. The sequenced CDR3 bases are TGCGCCAGCAGCTCCGAGGGGGGACAGGGGGCGAATGGCATT. Amino acid sequence: CASSSEGGQGANGI. The full CDR3 reads CASSSEGGQGANGIQYF.

This clone was recorded many times. The observed sequence ends 3 residues before the CDR3 terminus, with the missing tail filled in from the germline J gene. The genes are TRBV20-1 and TRBJ2-7; a weak D match, TRBD2 (6 bases). From germline, CDR1 is DFQATT and CDR2 SNEGSKA (reference sequence). V was pared by 5 bases and J by 1 base, with 21 bases between. This CDR3 spans 16 amino acids. The sequenced CDR3 bases are TGCAGTGCTGGTCCCCTCCTGGGCGGGGTATCCTACGAG. Residues: CSAGPLLGGVSYE. The CDR3, in full, reads CSAGPLLGGVSYEQYF.

This clone was seen repeatedly, ten times or more. The CDR3 end falls 3 residues outside the read, so it is completed with the germline J gene. This rearrangement joins TRBV20-1 to TRBJ2-7; 8 positions agree with TRBD2. V lost 0 bases, J lost 0 bases, and 7 bases stayed unmatched. CDR1 DFQATT and CDR2 SNEGSKA come from the germline V gene (reference sequence). CDR3 length: 16 residues. CDR3 sequence reads: CSARDRRSGGSYEQYF. Partial CDR3 DNA: TGCAGTGCTAGAGATAGAAGGAGCGGGGGCTCCTACGAG.

This clone was detected ten times or more. The CDR3 extends 3 residues past the end of the read, so its final part is completed from the germline J gene. The V and J genes are TRBV6-2 or TRBV6-3 and TRBJ1-1, with 7 bases aligning to TRBD1. V was pared by 6 bases and J by 3 bases, with 7 bases of the junction left unmatched. The CDR3 totals 14 residues. In germline, CDR1 is MNHEY, CDR2 SVGEGT. The part of the CDR3 DNA that was read is TGTGCCAGCAGCCCGACAGGGTGGGACACTGAA. This translates into CASSPTGWDTE. Given in full, the CDR3 is CASSPTGWDTEAFF.

With regard to this clone: Read sequence stops 3 residues before the CDR3 end, and the germline J gene provides the missing end. This chain uses TRBV20-1 with TRBJ1-2; no clear D. The V gene's germline CDR1 is DFQATT and CDR2 SNEGSKA (reference sequence). The CDR3 runs to 11 residues. The CDR3 sequence is CSAWEPGGYTF. The covered CDR3 bases are TGCAGTGCTTGGGAGCCGGGGGGC.

This clone was counted at least ten times. The observed sequence ends 3 residues before the CDR3 terminus, with the missing tail filled in from the germline J gene. This rearrangement joins TRBV5-1 to TRBJ2-2; D may match TRBD1 or TRBD2 (6 bases each). CDR3 length equals 16 residues. V was trimmed by 4 bases and J by 3 bases, leaving 16 bases between them. Germline-derived CDR1 and CDR2 are SGHRS and YFSETQ. Incomplete CDR3 DNA: TGCGCCAGCAGCATGGAGGGGGTTCGGTACACCGGGGAG. It is translated as CASSMEGVRYTGE. The complete CDR3 protein is CASSMEGVRYTGELFF.

Ten or more counts support this clone. The read stops 3 residues short of the end of the CDR3; the missing end is completed from the germline J gene. This rearrangement joins TRBV30 to TRBJ2-7; D possibly corresponds to TRBD1 (6 bases). CDR3 length: 12 residues. V was clipped by 3 bases and J by 4 bases, with 10 bases between them. From germline, CDR1 is GTSNPN and CDR2 SVGIG (reference sequence). The covered CDR3 bases are TGTGCCTGGAGCAGGGGAGATTACGAG. Translation: CAWSRGDYE. The full CDR3 sequence reads CAWSRGDYEQYF. Full variable domain (remainder filled in from reference TRBV30 and TRBJ2-7): SQTIHQWPATLVQPVGSPLSLECTVEGTSNPNLYWYRQAAGRGLQLLFYSVGIGQISSEVPQNLSASRPQDRQFILSSKKLLLSDSGFYLCAWSRGDYEQYFGPGTRLTVT.

This clone was counted many times. The read ends 3 residues before the CDR3 terminus; that terminus is restored from the germline J gene. The chain is built from TRBV19 and TRBJ2-2; no clear D gene. The CDR3 totals 19 residues. The germline V gene encodes CDR1 LNHDA and CDR2 SQIVND (reference sequence). Deletions cut 3 bases from V and 3 bases from J, with 23 bases between. CDR3 DNA (partial): TGTGCCAGTAGTATTCTGTTGGCCCGAGGTGATGGGCACACCGGGGAG. Translating gives CASSILLARGDGHTGE. In full, the CDR3 is CASSILLARGDGHTGELFF.

As regards this clone: The read ends 3 residues early relative to the CDR3; the germline J gene fills the gap. The chain links TRBV5-1 to TRBJ2-3, with a tentative D call TRBD2 (6 bases). Trimming cost V 4 bases and J 0 bases, with 18 bases left between them. Germline V gene lookup returns CDR1 SGHRS and CDR2 YFSETQ. The CDR3 totals 17 residues. The CDR3 is CASSRRGGAGSTDTQYF. The covered CDR3 bases are TGCGCCAGCAGCCGCCGAGGAGGGGCGGGGAGCACAGATACG.

Ten or more counts support this clone. The observed sequence ends 3 residues before the CDR3 terminus, with the missing tail filled in from the germline J gene. V is TRBV5-6 and J is TRBJ2-5, with 14 bases lining up with TRBD2. The germline V gene has CDR1 SGHDT and CDR2 YYEEEE. There are 15 residues in the CDR3. With 5 bases clipped from V and 7 bases from J, the junction kept 7 bases outside the gene matches. Partial CDR3 DNA: TGTGCCAGCAGTCCCGGACTAGCGGGGGGAGGGACC. This encodes CASSPGLAGGGT. In full, the CDR3 reads CASSPGLAGGGTQYF.

This clone was counted ten times or more. The observed sequence ends 3 residues before the CDR3 terminus, with the missing tail filled in from the germline J gene. The chain employs TRBV7-8 and TRBJ2-1; 8 bases fit TRBD2. This CDR3 region has 16 residues. The V gene's germline CDR1 is SGHVS and CDR2 FQNEAQ. V trimming: 5 bases; J trimming: 7 bases; junction bases outside the gene matches: 13. The chain's CDR3 is CASSLYSAGARNEQFF. The DNA read from the CDR3 is TGTGCCAGCAGCCTGTATTCAGCGGGAGCTCGGAATGAG.

This clone has at least ten counts. The CDR3 goes on 3 residues after the read ends, and that part is filled in from the germline J gene. The chain joins TRBV7-2 to TRBJ2-7; D remains unclear. The CDR3 runs 14 residues. V lost 1 base and J 3 bases, leaving 10 bases between the germline ends. Germline V gives CDR1 SGHTA, CDR2 FQGNSA. Here the CDR3 reads CASSLELTNYEQYF. CDR3 DNA, as far as it was read: TGTGCCAGCAGCTTAGAGTTGACAAACTACGAG.

This clone came up a few times. The missing CDR3 end, 3 residues past where the read stops, is filled in from the germline J gene. The chain joins TRBV11-1 to TRBJ2-1, with D possibly being TRBD1 (5 bases). Trimming took off 2 bases at V and 9 bases at J, with 14 bases between the two ends. The CDR3 covers 14 residues. Germline V lookup: CDR1 SGHAT, CDR2 FQDESV (reference sequence). The chain's CDR3 is CASSLSLGQGEQFF. The part of the CDR3 DNA that was read is TGTGCCAGCAGCTTATCGCTAGGACAAGGTGAG.

Ten or more counts support this clone. CDR3 in amino acids: CSASKQRDIQYF. The sequenced CDR3 bases are TGCAGTGCCTCCAAACAGAGAGACATT. The chain uses TRBV20-1 and TRBJ2-4; D unclear. The CDR3 end lies 3 residues beyond the end of the read and is filled in from the germline J gene. The V gene's germline CDR1 is DFQATT and CDR2 SNEGSKA (reference sequence). With 6 bases removed from V and 8 bases from J, the gap between germline ends came to 14 bases. The CDR3 loop spans 12 amino acids.

The table lists this clone with many counts. The sequence runs out 3 residues before the end of the CDR3; the remainder is reconstructed from the germline J gene. The same CDR3 arises from other DNA sequences in this sample as well. V usage is TRBV6-2 or TRBV6-3 and J usage is TRBJ1-5; D might be TRBD1 (5 bases). Per germline, CDR1 MNHEY and CDR2 SVGEGT. The CDR3 covers 16 residues. Trimming left V 2 bases short and J 0 bases short, with 11 bases between. The CDR3 reads CASSYARGYSNQPQHF. CDR3 DNA, as far as it was read: TGTGCCAGCAGTTACGCCCGGGGGTATAGCAATCAGCCC.

This clone was found a few times. The read falls 3 residues short of the CDR3 end, and the missing part is taken from the germline J gene. The chain joins TRBV5-5 to TRBJ1-1; unclear D gene. This CDR3 contains 15 residues. With 7 bases removed from V and 3 bases from J, the gap between germline ends came to 19 bases. CDR1 is SGHKS, CDR2 YYEKEE, per germline (reference sequence). CDR3 DNA (partial): TGTGCCAGCCATATTAGTACTGTCATGGACACTGAA. Encoded protein: CASHISTVMDTE. The whole CDR3 protein is CASHISTVMDTEAFF.